This T cell receptor beta chain was retrieved from a study of T cells in Graves' hyperthyroidism and ophthalmopathy. Study-wide results and caveats: In validation, the model predicted ophthalmopathy. These predictions came a median roughly 6.5 months before onset.

For this clonotype: The antigen remains unidentified. Just one base apart from a much larger clone, this may be a read error.

CDR3 length equals 14 residues. Germline V gene data show CDR1 as SEHNR and CDR2 as FQNEAQ (reference sequence). No ophthalmopathy progression within 18 months constituted stable Graves' hyperthyroidism. Hyperthyroidism had been newly diagnosed in patients aged 18 to 65, and its duration was under 2 months. Uncontrolled infection, other autoimmune disease, pregnancy or lactation excluded patients. Template material for amplifying TCR beta CDR3 regions consisted of RNA transcripts. The primer set for the first-round RT-PCR of the TCR CDR3 was HTBI. TCRdb fed the multiplex PCR reads into MiXCR, producing one record per CDR3 protein. The sample has roughly 570,000 distinct CDR3 sequences; more than 45% are singletons.

This clonotype was obtained from a woman aged 18-29 years with Graves' hyperthyroidism. Sequencing used peripheral blood or thyroid tissue (not recorded which). The chain combines TRBV7-9 with TRBJ2-5; D is uncertain. The CDR3 spells CVSSSLGPQETQYF. CDR3 nucleotides: TGTGTCAGCAGTTCTCTAGGTCCCCAAGAGACCCAGTACTTC.